Following are 20 T cell receptor beta chains from one sample sequenced in a study of response to subunit inactivated influenza vaccine. MiXCR, applied by TCRdb to the RT-PCR reads, yields one record per CDR3 protein. The table has 500,000 to 700,000 distinct CDR3 sequences, approximately 24% seen once. A further study also used this sample, focusing on T cells expressing NK-cell markers. That study adds: 5'RACE template switching built TCR beta cDNA with unique molecular identifiers.

The sequencing here drew on CD4+ T cells sorted from PBMCs, taken 11 to 12 days after vaccination. The receptors shown here come from a man over 45 who received an inactivated influenza vaccine.

CDR3: CSAPRPERAQGTQYF. The CDR3 coding sequence is TGCAGTGCTCCGAGACCAGAGCGGGCGCAGGGTACGCAGTATTTT. The chain recombines TRBV20-1 with TRBJ2-3; possibly TRBD2 for D (6 bases). The V end was cut by 5 bases, the J end by 8 bases, with 23 bases between. CDR3 length equals 15 residues. The germline V gene encodes CDR1 DFQATT and CDR2 SNEGSKA (reference sequence).

This sequence joins TRBV5-5 and TRBJ1-2, with D possibly matching TRBD1 (6 bases). The ends were cut back, 4 bases at V and 7 bases at J, with 17 bases in the middle. Germline CDR1 SGHKS, CDR2 YYEKEE (reference sequence). This CDR3 region has 14 residues. The CDR3 DNA sequence: TGTGCCAGCAGCCTTTATCCCAGGGGTTCTGGCTACACCTTC. This encodes CASSLYPRGSGYTF. Full variable domain (missing parts from reference TRBV5-5 and TRBJ1-2): DAGVTQSPTHLIKTRGQQVTLRCSPISGHKSVSWYQQVLGQGPQFIFQYYEKEERGRGNFPDRFSARQFPNYSSELNVNALLLGDSALYLCASSLYPRGSGYTFGSGTRLTVV.

This sequence joins TRBV12-3 or TRBV12-4 and TRBJ1-1; tentatively, D is TRBD1 (6 bases). Trimming pared 5 bases from V and 4 bases from J, leaving 14 bases between. The CDR3 has 14 residues. As DNA, the CDR3 is TGTGCCAGCAGTCCGAGCACAGGGTTCACTGAAGCTTTCTTT. This codes for CASSPSTGFTEAFF.

The chain links TRBV20-1 to TRBJ1-2; D is undetermined. Germline assignment: CDR1 DFQATT and CDR2 SNEGSKA (reference sequence). Trimming took 8 bases from V and 2 from J, leaving 24 bases between them. The CDR3 length is 16 residues. The CDR3 nucleotides read TGCAGTCCCTCTCACCTTACGGAGTCCTCGAACTATGGCTACACCTTC. Translated, it gives CSPSHLTESSNYGYTF.

This clonotype was recorded a few times. The chain combines TRBV10-3 with TRBJ1-3; 12 bases fit TRBD1. With 5 bases clipped from V and 7 bases from J, the junction kept 6 bases outside the gene matches. CDR3 length equals 15 residues. CDR1 is ENHRY, CDR2 SYGVKD, per germline. CDR3 residues: CAISFGTGGANTIYF. In DNA, the CDR3 is TGTGCCATCAGTTTTGGGACAGGGGGCGCGAACACCATATATTTT.

The chain uses TRBV19 and TRBJ2-2; D unclear. The V gene's germline CDR1 is LNHDA and CDR2 SQIVND (reference sequence). V lost 3 bases and J lost 0, with 8 bases in between. The CDR3 length is 15 residues. This CDR3 is CASSIPGSNTGELFF. In nucleotides, the CDR3 is TGTGCCAGTAGTATTCCGGGTTCGAACACCGGGGAGCTGTTTTTT.

V is TRBV5-1 and J is TRBJ2-7; a weak D match, TRBD2 (5 bases). Trimming removed 3 bases from V and 3 bases from J, with 10 bases in between. The CDR3 consists of 13 residues. CDR1 is SGHRS and CDR2 is YFSETQ in the germline V gene. DNA of the CDR3: TGCGCCAGCAGCTCCATTCGGGGCTACGAGCAGTACTTC. Encoded protein: CASSSIRGYEQYF. The entire variable domain, with the rest obtained from reference TRBV5-1 and TRBJ2-7, is as follows: KAGVTQTPRYLIKTRGQQVTLSCSPISGHRSVSWYQQTPGQGLQFLFEYFSETQRNKGNFPGRFSGRQFSNSRSEMNVSTLELGDSALYLCASSSIRGYEQYFGPGTRLTVT.

The rearrangement joins TRBV20-1 to TRBJ1-5; TRBD1 matches 7 bases. Germline V gene sequence: CDR1 DFQATT, CDR2 SNEGSKA (reference sequence). Unmatched junction bases numbered 10, after V lost 1 base and J lost 4 bases. This CDR3 is 16 amino acids long. DNA of the CDR3: TGCAGTGCTAGAGGCTTGACAGGGAGGGGAAATCAGCCCCAGCATTTT. It translates to CSARGLTGRGNQPQHF.

Only a few counts were recorded for this clonotype. This chain links TRBV12-3 or TRBV12-4 with TRBJ1-1; D uncertain. The CDR3 totals 13 residues. V lost 5 bases and J 2 bases, leaving 9 bases between the germline ends. For the CDR3, the DNA is TGTGCCAGCAGTCCGGTGATAAACACTGAAGCTTTCTTT. Residues: CASSPVINTEAFF.

This chain connects TRBV5-1 to TRBJ2-7; 7 bases agree with TRBD1. The V gene end was trimmed by 0 bases and the J gene end by 7 bases; junction bases not matched to a gene: 10. Germline V gives CDR1 SGHRS, CDR2 YFSETQ. This CDR3 is built from 15 residues. The CDR3 DNA reads as TGCGCCAGCAGCTTGGAGACAGGGTTCCGTAGGGAGCAGTACTTC. It codes for CASSLETGFRREQYF.

The chain is built from TRBV12-3 or TRBV12-4 and TRBJ1-1; 7 bases are shared with TRBD1. CDR3 size: 12 residues. V shed 5 bases, J shed 5 bases, and the junction held 2 bases outside the gene matches. CDR3 coding DNA: TGTGCCAGCAGTCAGGACAGGACTGAAGCTTTCTTT. This sequence encodes CASSQDRTEAFF.

The sample holds a few counts of this clonotype. The rearrangement links TRBV5-4 to TRBJ2-1; maybe TRBD2 (6 bases). The CDR3 totals 15 residues. With 3 bases removed from V and 2 bases from J, the gap between germline ends came to 12 bases. Germline CDR1 reads SGHNT; CDR2 reads YYREEE (reference sequence). The chain's CDR3 is CASSSGLGTYNEQFF. CDR3 sequence (DNA): TGTGCCAGCAGCTCGGGACTTGGTACCTACAATGAGCAGTTCTTC.

This chain links TRBV15 with TRBJ2-7, with a weak D call TRBD2 (5 bases). The V end was cut by 8 bases, the J end by 2 bases, with 16 bases between. The V gene's germline CDR1 is LNHNV and CDR2 YYDKDF (reference sequence). The CDR3 is 14 residues long. This CDR3 is CATSGTLGTYEQYF. The DNA for the CDR3 is TGTGCCACCTCGGGAACTCTCGGGACCTACGAGCAGTACTTC.

The chain employs TRBV11-2 and TRBJ1-3; possibly TRBD1 for D (6 bases). Germline V gene lookup returns CDR1 SGHAT and CDR2 FQNNGV. There are 16 residues in the CDR3. Trimming removed 6 bases at V and 0 bases at J, with 15 bases between. CDR3 sequence reads: CASSWTDHHSGNTIYF. DNA for the CDR3: TGTGCCAGCAGTTGGACAGACCACCACTCTGGAAACACCATATATTTT. The full variable domain, rest sourced from reference TRBV11-2 and TRBJ1-3, is EAGVAQSPRYKIIEKRQSVAFWCNPISGHATLYWYQQILGQGPKLLIQFQNNGVVDDSQLPKDRFSAERLKGVDSTLKIQPAKLEDSAVYLCASSWTDHHSGNTIYFGEGSWLTVV.

This clonotype was seen repeatedly, ten times or more. This sequence joins TRBV29-1 and TRBJ2-7, with 10 positions matching TRBD1. This CDR3 has 15 amino acids. Trimming cost V 7 bases and J 1 base; bases outside gene matches: 10. Germline assignment: CDR1 SQVTM and CDR2 ANQGSEA. The DNA for the CDR3 is TGCAGCGCCCGATCCCGGGACAGGGGTTCCTACGAGCAGTACTTC. Its protein is CSARSRDRGSYEQYF.

The rearrangement uses TRBV7-2 and TRBJ1-2; 10 positions agree with TRBD1. There are 14 residues in the CDR3. J lost 4 bases, V lost 10 bases, and 9 bases had no gene match. CDR1 SGHTA and CDR2 FQGNSA come from the germline V gene. The CDR3 region has the DNA TGTGCCACCAAATCGACAGGGGGCGCCTATGGCTACACCTTC. Protein product: CATKSTGGAYGYTF.

The V and J genes are TRBV7-8 and TRBJ2-1, with no clear D. Trimming stripped 3 bases from V and 2 bases from J, with 11 bases between. CDR3 size: 15 residues. The germline gives CDR1 SGHVS, CDR2 FQNEAQ. The CDR3 DNA sequence: TGTGCCAGCAGCTTTACGGAGCGACCCTACAATGAGCAGTTCTTC. This encodes CASSFTERPYNEQFF.

Ten or more counts support this clonotype. V and J are TRBV7-2 and TRBJ2-2; D gene ambiguous. The length of the CDR3 is 13 residues. Germline V lookup: CDR1 SGHTA, CDR2 FQGNSA. The germline V and J ends were trimmed by 6 bases and 8 bases, with 13 bases remaining between them. The CDR3 DNA follows: TGTGCCAGCAGTTACTCGAATACGGGGGAGCTGTTTTTT. Its translation is CASSYSNTGELFF. The full variable domain, with the rest looked up from reference TRBV7-2 and TRBJ2-2, is GAGVSQSPSNKVTEKGKDVELRCDPISGHTALYWYRQSLGQGLEFLIYFQGNSAPDKSGLPSDRFSAERTGGSVSTLTIQRTQQEDSAVYLCASSYSNTGELFFGEGSRLTVL.

This clonotype has at least ten counts. This rearrangement joins TRBV20-1 to TRBJ2-1; tentative D call: TRBD2 (5 bases). Trimming left V 6 bases short and J 4 bases short, with 13 bases between. The CDR3 length is 13 residues. Germline V gene lookup returns CDR1 DFQATT and CDR2 SNEGSKA (reference sequence). CDR3 sequence: CSAPRDYYNEQFF. The CDR3 DNA reads TGCAGTGCCCCCCGCGACTATTACAATGAGCAGTTCTTC.

The rearrangement uses TRBV3-1 and TRBJ2-3, with TRBD2 matching 7 bases. The V and J ends lost 5 bases and 3 bases, in that order; junction bases with no gene match: 11. The CDR3 has 16 amino acids. The V gene's germline CDR1 is LGHDT and CDR2 YNNKEL (reference sequence). The CDR3 DNA reads TGTGCCAGCAGCGAGGGTCAACTAGCGTGGACAGATACGCAGTATTTT. Translated, it gives CASSEGQLAWTDTQYF.